This T cell receptor (beta chain) was identified in a study of T cells in Graves' hyperthyroidism and ophthalmopathy. Whole-study findings and limits: A median approximately 6.8 months before onset, the model predicted ophthalmopathy.

Patients showing uncontrolled infection, other autoimmune disease, pregnancy or lactation were ineligible. Researchers took RNA transcripts and amplified the TCR beta CDR3 regions from them. Primed by the HTBI set, a first-round RT-PCR was run on the TCR CDR3. TCRdb passed the multiplex PCR reads through MiXCR, listing each CDR3 protein once. The data contain around 300,000 distinct CDR3 sequences, about an eighth of them seen just once; the ten biggest clones take up 7.8%. CDR1 is MNHNS and CDR2 is SASEGT in the germline V gene. The CDR3 loop spans 13 amino acids. Trimming removed 8 bases from V and 7 bases from J, with 17 bases in between. Many counts were recorded for this clonotype. The target antigen is unknown.

This rearrangement joins TRBV6-1 to TRBJ1-1, with a weak D call TRBD1 (6 bases). The clonotype was recovered from a woman under 40 with Graves' hyperthyroidism that later progressed to Graves' ophthalmopathy. Sequencing input: blood. The CDR3 spells CASWLGGRIEAFF. DNA for the CDR3: TGTGCCAGCTGGCTGGGGGGGCGGATTGAAGCTTTCTTT.